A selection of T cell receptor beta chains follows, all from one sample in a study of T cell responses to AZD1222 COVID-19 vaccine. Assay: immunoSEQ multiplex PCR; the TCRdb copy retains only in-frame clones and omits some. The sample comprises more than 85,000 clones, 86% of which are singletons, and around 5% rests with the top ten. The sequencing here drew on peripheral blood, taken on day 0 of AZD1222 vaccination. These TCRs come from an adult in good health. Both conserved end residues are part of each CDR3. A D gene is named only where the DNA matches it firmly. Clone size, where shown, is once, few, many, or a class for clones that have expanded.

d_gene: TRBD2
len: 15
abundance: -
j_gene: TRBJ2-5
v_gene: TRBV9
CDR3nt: TGTGCCAGCAGCGCGACTAGCGGGAGGGGAGAGACCCAGTACTTC
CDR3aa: CASSATSGRGETQYF

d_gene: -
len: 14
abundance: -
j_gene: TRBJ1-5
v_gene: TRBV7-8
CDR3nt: TGTGCCAGCAGCTTATTCGGGGTGAATCAGCCCCAGCATTTT
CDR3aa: CASSLFGVNQPQHF

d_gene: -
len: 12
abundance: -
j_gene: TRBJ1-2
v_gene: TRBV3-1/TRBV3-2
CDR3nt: TGTGCCAGCAGCCAACGGCTAGGGGGCTACACCTTC
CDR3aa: CASSQRLGGYTF

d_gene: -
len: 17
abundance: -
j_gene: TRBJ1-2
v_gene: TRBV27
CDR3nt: TGTGCCAGCAGTTTGGCGGGGGGGGCCCCTGGAAGCTATGGCTACACCTTC
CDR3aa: CASSLAGGAPGSYGYTF

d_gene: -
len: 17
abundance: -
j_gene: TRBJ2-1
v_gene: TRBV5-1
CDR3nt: TGCGCCAGCAGCTTTACCGGGACATTCGCCAAAAGGGATGAGCAGTTCTTC
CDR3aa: CASSFTGTFAKRDEQFF

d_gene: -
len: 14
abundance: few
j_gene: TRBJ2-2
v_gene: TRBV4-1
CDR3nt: TGCGCCAGCACCAGAGAGATGGGCACCGGGGAGCTGTTTTTT
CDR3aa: CASTREMGTGELFF

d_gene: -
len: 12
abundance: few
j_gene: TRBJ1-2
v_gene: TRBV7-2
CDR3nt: TGTGCCAGCAGCTTGGGTGGCTATGGCTACACCTTC
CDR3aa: CASSLGGYGYTF

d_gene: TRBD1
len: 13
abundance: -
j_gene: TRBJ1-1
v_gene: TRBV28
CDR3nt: TGTGCCAGCAGACAGACAGGGGGGACTGAAGCTTTCTTT
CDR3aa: CASRQTGGTEAFF

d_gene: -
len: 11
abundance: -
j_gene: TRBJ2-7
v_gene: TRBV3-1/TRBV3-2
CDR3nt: TGTGCCAGCAGCCAAACCAGCGAGCAGTACTTC
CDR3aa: CASSQTSEQYF

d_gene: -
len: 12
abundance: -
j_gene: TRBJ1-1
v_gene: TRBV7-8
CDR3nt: TGTGCCAGCGGCGGGGTTTCGGGTGGAGCTTTCTTT
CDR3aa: CASGGVSGGAFF

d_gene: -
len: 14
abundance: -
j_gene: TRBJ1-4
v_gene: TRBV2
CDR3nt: TGTGCCAGCACAGGGACACCAACTAATGAAAAACTGTTTTTT
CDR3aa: CASTGTPTNEKLFF

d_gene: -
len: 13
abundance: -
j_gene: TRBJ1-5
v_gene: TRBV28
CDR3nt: TGTGCCAGTCATCCAGGAAGCAATCAGCCCCAGCATTTT
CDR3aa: CASHPGSNQPQHF

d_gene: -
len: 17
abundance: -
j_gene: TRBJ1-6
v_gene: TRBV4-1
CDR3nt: TGCGCCAGCAGCCAAGAAGGACGTGCTCCTGAGCAGTTGGCCCTCCACTTT
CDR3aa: CASSQEGRAPEQLALHF

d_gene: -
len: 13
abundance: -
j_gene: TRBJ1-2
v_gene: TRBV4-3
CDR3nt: TGCGCCAGCAGCCAAGATACAGGGTATGGCTACACCTTC
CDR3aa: CASSQDTGYGYTF

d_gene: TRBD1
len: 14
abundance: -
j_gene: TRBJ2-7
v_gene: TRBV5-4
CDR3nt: TGTGCCAGCAGCTCAGGGACAGGGGCCTACGAGCAGTACTTC
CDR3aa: CASSSGTGAYEQYF

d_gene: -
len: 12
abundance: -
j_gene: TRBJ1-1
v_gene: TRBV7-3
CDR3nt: TGTGCCAGCAGTACCTCCGGGAGTGAAGCTTTCTTT
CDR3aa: CASSTSGSEAFF

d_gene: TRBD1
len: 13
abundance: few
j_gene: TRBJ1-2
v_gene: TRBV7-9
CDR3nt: TGTGCCAGCAGCCGGGGACAGAACTATGGCTACACCTTC
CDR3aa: CASSRGQNYGYTF

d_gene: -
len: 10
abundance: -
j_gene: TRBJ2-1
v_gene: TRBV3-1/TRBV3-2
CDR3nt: TGTGCCAGAAGAAACAATGAGCAGTTCTTC
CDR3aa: CARRNNEQFF

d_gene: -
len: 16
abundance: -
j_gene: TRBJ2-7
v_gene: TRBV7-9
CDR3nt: TGTGCCAGCAGCTTCGTGGGGGCAGGGGGGTCCGACGAGCAGTACTTC
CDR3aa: CASSFVGAGGSDEQYF

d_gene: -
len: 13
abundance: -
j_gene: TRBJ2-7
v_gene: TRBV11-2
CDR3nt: TGTGCCAGCAGCTGGGAGAGAGCCTACGAGCAGTACTTC
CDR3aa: CASSWERAYEQYF

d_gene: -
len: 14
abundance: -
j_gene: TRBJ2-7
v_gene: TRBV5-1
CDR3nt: TGCGCCAGCAGCGAGACCAGTAAAAACTACGAGCAGTACTTC
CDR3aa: CASSETSKNYEQYF

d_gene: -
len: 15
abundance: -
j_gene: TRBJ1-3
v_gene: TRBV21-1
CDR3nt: TGTGCCAGCAGCTGGACAGGGGTCGAGAAAAACACCATATATTTT
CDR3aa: CASSWTGVEKNTIYF

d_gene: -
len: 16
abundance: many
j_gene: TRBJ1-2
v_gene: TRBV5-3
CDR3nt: TGTGCCAGAAGCCAAGACAAATCGCCTTGCGGCTATGGCTACACCTTC
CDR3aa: CARSQDKSPCGYGYTF

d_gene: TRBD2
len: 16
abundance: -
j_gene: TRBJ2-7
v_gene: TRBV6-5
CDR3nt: TGTGCCAGCAGTTATCTCCTAGCGGGGGGGCCTCGGGAGCAGTACTTC
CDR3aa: CASSYLLAGGPREQYF

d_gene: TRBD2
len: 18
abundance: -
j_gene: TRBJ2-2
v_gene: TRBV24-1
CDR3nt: TGTGCCACCAGTGATGGAAGAACTAGCGGGAGTTTGGCCGGGGAGCTGTTTTTT
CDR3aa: CATSDGRTSGSLAGELFF